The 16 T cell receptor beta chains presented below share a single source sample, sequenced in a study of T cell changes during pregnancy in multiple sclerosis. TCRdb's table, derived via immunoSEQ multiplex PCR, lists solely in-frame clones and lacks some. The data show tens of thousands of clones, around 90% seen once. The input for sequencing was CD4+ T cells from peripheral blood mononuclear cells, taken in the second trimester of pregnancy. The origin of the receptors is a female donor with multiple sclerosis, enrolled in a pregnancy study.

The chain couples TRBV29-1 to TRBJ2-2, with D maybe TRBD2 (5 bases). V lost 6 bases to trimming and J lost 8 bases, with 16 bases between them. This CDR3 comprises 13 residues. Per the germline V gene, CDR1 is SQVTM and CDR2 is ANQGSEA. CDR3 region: CSVATSRGGELFF. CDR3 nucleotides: TGCAGCGTAGCGACAAGTCGGGGTGGGGAGCTGTTTTTT.

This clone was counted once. CDR3 sequence (DNA): TGTGCCACCCAGACTAGCGGGAGAGCACAAGAAGAGACCCAGTACTTC. It yields the protein CATQTSGRAQEETQYF. The V call is TRBV19, the J call TRBJ2-5; 12 nucleotides line up with TRBD2. CDR3 length equals 16 residues. CDR1 and CDR2 (germline): LNHDA, SQIVND (reference sequence). Losses at the gene ends were 10 bases for V and 3 bases for J; bases not matched to a gene: 12.

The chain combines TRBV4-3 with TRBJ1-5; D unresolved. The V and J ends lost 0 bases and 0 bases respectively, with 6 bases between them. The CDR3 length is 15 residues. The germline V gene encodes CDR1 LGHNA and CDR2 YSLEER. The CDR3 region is CASSQDWASNQPQHF. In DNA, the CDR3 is TGCGCCAGCAGCCAAGATTGGGCTAGCAATCAGCCCCAGCATTTT.

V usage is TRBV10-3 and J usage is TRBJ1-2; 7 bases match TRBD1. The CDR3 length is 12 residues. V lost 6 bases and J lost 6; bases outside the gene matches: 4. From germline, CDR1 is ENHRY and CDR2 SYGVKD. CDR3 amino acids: CAIRDDRDGYTF. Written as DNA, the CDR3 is TGTGCCATCAGAGATGACAGGGATGGCTACACCTTC.

The CDR3 DNA reads TGTGCCAGCAGCTTAGTTGTGGGGGGAGGCCAAGAGACCCAGTACTTC. Translated: CASSLVVGGGQETQYF. The gene calls are TRBV11-2 and TRBJ2-5; tentatively, D is TRBD2 (6 bases). The V gene lost 1 base and the J gene lost 1 base, with 13 bases spanning the gap. The CDR3 totals 16 residues. Germline CDR1 SGHAT, CDR2 FQNNGV.

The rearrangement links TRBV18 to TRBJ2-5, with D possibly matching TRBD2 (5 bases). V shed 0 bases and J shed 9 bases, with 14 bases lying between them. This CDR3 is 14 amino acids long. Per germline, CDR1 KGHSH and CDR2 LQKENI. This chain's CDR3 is CASSPPGVLAAQYF. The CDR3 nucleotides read TGTGCCAGCTCACCACCCGGGGTGCTCGCGGCCCAGTACTTC.

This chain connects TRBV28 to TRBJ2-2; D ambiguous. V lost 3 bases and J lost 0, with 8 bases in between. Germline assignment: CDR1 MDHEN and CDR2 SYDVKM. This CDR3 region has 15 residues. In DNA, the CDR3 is TGTGCCAGCAGTTTTGACCGGGCGAACACCGGGGAGCTGTTTTTT. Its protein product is CASSFDRANTGELFF. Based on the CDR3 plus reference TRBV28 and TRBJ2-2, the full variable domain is DVKVTQSSRYLVKRTGEKVFLECVQDMDHENMFWYRQDPGLGLRLIYFSYDVKMKEKGDIPEGYSVSREKKERFSLILESASTNQTSMYLCASSFDRANTGELFFGEGSRLTVL.

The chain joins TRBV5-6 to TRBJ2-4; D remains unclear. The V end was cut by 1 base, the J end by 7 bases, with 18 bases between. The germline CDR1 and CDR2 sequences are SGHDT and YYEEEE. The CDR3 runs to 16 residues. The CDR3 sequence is CASSLKLEPSLNIQYF. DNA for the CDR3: TGTGCCAGCAGCTTGAAGTTAGAACCGAGCCTGAACATTCAGTACTTC.

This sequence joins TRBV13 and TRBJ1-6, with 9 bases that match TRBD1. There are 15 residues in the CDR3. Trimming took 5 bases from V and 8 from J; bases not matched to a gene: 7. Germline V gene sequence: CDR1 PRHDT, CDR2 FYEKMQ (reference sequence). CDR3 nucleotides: TGTGCCAGCAGCCGGACAGGGGTTATAGATTCACCCCTCCACTTT. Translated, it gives CASSRTGVIDSPLHF.

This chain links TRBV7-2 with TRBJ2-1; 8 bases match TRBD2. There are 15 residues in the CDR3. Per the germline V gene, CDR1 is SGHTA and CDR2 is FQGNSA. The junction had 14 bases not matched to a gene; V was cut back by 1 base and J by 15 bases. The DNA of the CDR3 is TGTGCCAGCAGCTTAGTGACTAGCGTAAGGAGGGGTCCGTTCTTC. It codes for CASSLVTSVRRGPFF.

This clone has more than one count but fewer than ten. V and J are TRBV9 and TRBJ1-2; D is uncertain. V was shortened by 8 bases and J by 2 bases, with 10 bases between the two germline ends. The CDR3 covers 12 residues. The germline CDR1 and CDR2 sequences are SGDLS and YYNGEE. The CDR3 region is CASGRENYGYTF. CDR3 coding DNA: TGTGCCAGTGGGAGGGAGAACTATGGCTACACCTTC. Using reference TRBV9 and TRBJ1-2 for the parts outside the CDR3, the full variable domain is DSGVTQTPKHLITATGQRVTLRCSPRSGDLSVYWYQQSLDQGLQFLIQYYNGEERAKGNILERFSAQQFPDLHSELNLSSLELGDSALYFCASGRENYGYTFGSGTRLTVV.

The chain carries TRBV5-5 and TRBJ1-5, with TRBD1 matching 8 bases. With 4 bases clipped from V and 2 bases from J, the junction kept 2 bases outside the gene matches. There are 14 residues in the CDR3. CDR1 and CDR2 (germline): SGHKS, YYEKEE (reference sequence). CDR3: CASSLQGGNQPQHF. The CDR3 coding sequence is TGTGCCAGCAGCCTACAGGGGGGCAATCAGCCCCAGCATTTT.

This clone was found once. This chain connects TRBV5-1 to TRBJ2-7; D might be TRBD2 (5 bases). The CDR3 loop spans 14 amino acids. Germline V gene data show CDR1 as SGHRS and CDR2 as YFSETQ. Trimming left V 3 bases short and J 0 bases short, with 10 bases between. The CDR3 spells CASSYGLPSYEQYF. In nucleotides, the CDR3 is TGCGCCAGCAGCTACGGACTGCCCTCCTACGAGCAGTACTTC. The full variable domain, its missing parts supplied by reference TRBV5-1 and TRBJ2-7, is KAGVTQTPRYLIKTRGQQVTLSCSPISGHRSVSWYQQTPGQGLQFLFEYFSETQRNKGNFPGRFSGRQFSNSRSEMNVSTLELGDSALYLCASSYGLPSYEQYFGPGTRLTVT.

The CDR3 loop reads CASSIGRDTQYF. CDR3 DNA sequence: TGTGCCAGCAGTATCGGGAGGGATACGCAGTATTTT. The chain recombines TRBV11-3 with TRBJ2-3; 7 bases line up with TRBD2. V was clipped by 6 bases and J by 6 bases; unmatched bases: 3. The CDR3 has 12 amino acids. The germline V gene encodes CDR1 SGHNT and CDR2 YENEEA.

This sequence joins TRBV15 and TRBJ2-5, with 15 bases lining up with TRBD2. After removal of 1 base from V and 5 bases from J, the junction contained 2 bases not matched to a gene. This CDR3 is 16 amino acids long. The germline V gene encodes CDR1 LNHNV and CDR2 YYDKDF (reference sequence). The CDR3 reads CATSRGTSGRVETQYF. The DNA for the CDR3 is TGTGCCACCAGCAGAGGGACTAGCGGGAGGGTGGAGACCCAGTACTTC.

DNA of the CDR3: TGTGCCAGCAGCTTTGCTAGAAGAAACTACGAGCAGTACTTC. Protein: CASSFARRNYEQYF. The rearrangement uses TRBV5-4 and TRBJ2-7; no definite D call. V shed 2 bases and J shed 3 bases, with 12 bases lying between them. There are 14 residues in the CDR3. CDR1 is SGHNT, CDR2 YYREEE, per germline (reference sequence). Looking up the rest from reference TRBV5-4 and TRBJ2-7 gives the full variable domain: ETGVTQSPTHLIKTRGQQVTLRCSSQSGHNTVSWYQQALGQGPQFIFQYYREEENGRGNFPPRFSGLQFPNYSSELNVNALELDDSALYLCASSFARRNYEQYFGPGTRLTVT.